This T cell receptor (beta chain) was sequenced during a study of neurological immune-mediated disorders. This clonotype appeared many times. Its specificity is unknown. Broader study findings: No sharing of CDR3 amino acid sequences was observed among expanded clones across subjects, suggesting private repertoires in all groups.

Where libraries were unsorted, they were derived from 2 million PBMCs stored at -80 degrees C. Synthesis of cDNA used 5'RACE (with 10-nucleotide random UMIs). In TCRdb, the 5' RACE reads were re-called with MiXCR into one record per CDR3 protein. The profile shows around 13,000 distinct CDR3 sequences, over 9.5% of them singletons. Sequences were obtained from PBMCs. The clonotype comes from a woman aged 35 to 49 in good health.

The CDR3 here is CASSLARQGVRKTGELFF. DNA of the CDR3: TGCGCCAGCAGCTTGGCCCGACAGGGGGTTAGAAAAACCGGGGAGCTGTTTTTT. The J gene is TRBJ2-2, the V gene TRBV5-1; 9 nucleotides agree with TRBD1. The CDR3 consists of 18 residues. The V segment lost 0 bases and the J segment 5 bases; nucleotides outside the gene matches: 11. Germline CDR1 and CDR2: SGHRS and YFSETQ.